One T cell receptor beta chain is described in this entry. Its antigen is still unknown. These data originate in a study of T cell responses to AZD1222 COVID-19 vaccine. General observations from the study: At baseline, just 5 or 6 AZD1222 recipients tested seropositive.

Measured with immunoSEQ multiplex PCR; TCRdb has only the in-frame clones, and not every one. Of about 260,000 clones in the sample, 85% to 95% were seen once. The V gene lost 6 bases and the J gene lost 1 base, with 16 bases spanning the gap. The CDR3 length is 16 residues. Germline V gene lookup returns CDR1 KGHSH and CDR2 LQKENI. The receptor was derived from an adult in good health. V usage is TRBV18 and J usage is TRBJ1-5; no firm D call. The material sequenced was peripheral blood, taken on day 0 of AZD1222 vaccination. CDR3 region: CASSPRDPGSNQPQHF. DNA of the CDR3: TGTGCCAGCTCCCCTAGAGACCCGGGCAGCAATCAGCCCCAGCATTTT.